Following are 17 T cell receptor beta chains from one sample sequenced in a study of T cell repertoires in cytomegalovirus infection. TCRdb recomputed calls from the reads with MiXCR, one row per CDR3 protein. The sample lists roughly 200,000 distinct CDR3 sequences, roughly a sixth seen once, with 25% in the top ten. Sequenced input: CD8+ T cells from PBMCs. These receptors all come from a human donor in good health (CMV status not recorded). Some clones in this sample may be carry-over from other donors' samples.

J is TRBJ2-1 and V is TRBV19; weak D call: TRBD2 (6 bases). Deletions cut 3 bases from V and 3 bases from J, with 9 bases between. Germline V gene data show CDR1 as LNHDA and CDR2 as SQIVND (reference sequence). CDR3 size: 14 residues. CDR3 sequence: CASSIGRDYNEQFF. In DNA form, the CDR3 reads TGTGCCAGTAGTATCGGGCGGGACTACAATGAGCAGTTCTTC. Full variable domain (missing parts from reference TRBV19 and TRBJ2-1): DGGITQSPKYLFRKEGQNVTLSCEQNLNHDAMYWYRQDPGQGLRLIYYSQIVNDFQKGDIAEGYSVSREKKESFPLTVTSAQKNPTAFYLCASSIGRDYNEQFFGPGTRLTVL.

This clonotype was seen only a few times. The rearrangement links TRBV5-6 to TRBJ2-3; possibly TRBD2 for D (6 bases). Germline-derived CDR1 and CDR2 are SGHDT and YYEEEE. The CDR3 covers 14 residues. Trimming took 4 bases from V and 0 from J, leaving 9 bases between them. CDR3 amino acids: CASSPEGSTDTQYF. The DNA of the CDR3 is TGTGCCAGCAGCCCGGAGGGGAGCACAGATACGCAGTATTTT.

This chain connects TRBV7-1 to TRBJ1-6, with TRBD1 identical over 8 bases. TRBV7-1 is an open reading frame whose function is uncertain. CDR3 size: 17 residues. V lost 3 bases and J lost 0; bases outside the gene matches: 4. The CDR3 nucleotides read TGTGCCAGCAGCTCGTGGGACAGGAGCTCCTATAATTCACCCCTCCACTTT. This translates into CASSSWDRSSYNSPLHF.

This chain uses TRBV29-1 with TRBJ2-7, with 9 positions matching TRBD1. Trimming cost V 1 base and J 3 bases; bases outside gene matches: 7. The germline V gene has CDR1 SQVTM and CDR2 ANQGSEA. The CDR3 runs to 15 residues. Here the CDR3 reads CSVEVWTGDGYEQYF. The CDR3 coding sequence is TGCAGCGTTGAAGTTTGGACAGGGGACGGCTACGAGCAGTACTTC.

This chain uses TRBV6-2 or TRBV6-3 with TRBJ1-5; the match to TRBD1 covers 10 bases. With V trimmed by 4 bases and J by 5 bases, 8 bases remained unmatched. Germline CDR1 and CDR2: MNHEY and SVGEGT. This CDR3 comprises 16 residues. Here the CDR3 reads CASSFWTGGQDQPQHF. Written as DNA, the CDR3 is TGTGCCAGCAGTTTCTGGACAGGGGGTCAGGATCAGCCCCAGCATTTT.

This clonotype was seen a handful of times. This chain uses TRBV25-1 with TRBJ2-3, with TRBD2 as a possible D gene (6 bases). Per germline, CDR1 MGHDK and CDR2 SYGVNS. This CDR3 comprises 15 residues. Trimming removed 1 base from V and 5 bases from J, with 13 bases in between. This CDR3 is CASSEFPGGGDTQYF. For the CDR3, the DNA is TGTGCCAGCAGTGAATTCCCCGGGGGTGGAGATACGCAGTATTTT. The full variable domain, with the rest looked up from reference TRBV25-1 and TRBJ2-3, is EADIYQTPRYLVIGTGKKITLECSQTMGHDKMYWYQQDPGMELHLIHYSYGVNSTEKGDLSSESTVSRIRTEHFPLTLESARPSHTSQYLCASSEFPGGGDTQYFGPGTRLTVL.

V is TRBV29-1 and J is TRBJ2-7; either TRBD1 or TRBD2 may supply D (5 bases each). The CDR3 has 11 amino acids. V lost 1 base and J 5 bases, leaving 6 bases between the germline ends. From germline, CDR1 is SQVTM and CDR2 ANQGSEA. This chain's CDR3 is CSVEGDHEQYF. CDR3 coding DNA: TGCAGCGTTGAAGGGGACCACGAGCAGTACTTC.

A few counts support this clonotype. This CDR3 is CASSLGGAFGGYTF. The CDR3 DNA sequence: TGTGCCAGCAGCTTAGGGGGGGCCTTCGGTGGCTACACCTTC. The rearrangement uses TRBV7-9 and TRBJ1-2; D is perhaps TRBD1 (6 bases). CDR1 is SEHNR and CDR2 is FQNEAQ in the germline V gene (reference sequence). Trimming stripped 1 base from V and 7 bases from J, with 13 bases between. CDR3 length: 14 residues.

The V gene is TRBV10-3, the J gene TRBJ2-7; no definite D call. Germline V gene data show CDR1 as ENHRY and CDR2 as SYGVKD. V lost 2 bases and J lost 5, with 13 bases in between. The CDR3 extends over 14 amino acids. The CDR3 sequence: CAISEATYSDEQYF. DNA of the CDR3: TGTGCCATCAGTGAGGCGACATACAGCGACGAGCAGTACTTC.

In its sample, this clonotype was seen a few times. The rearrangement uses TRBV2 and TRBJ1-2, with D unclear. Germline CDR1 SNHLY, CDR2 FYNNEI. Trimming left V 11 bases short and J 4 bases short, with 14 bases between. CDR3 length equals 12 residues. CDR3 in amino acids: CALLRGPYGYTF. In nucleotides, the CDR3 is TGTGCCCTCCTACGGGGTCCCTATGGCTACACCTTC.

The genes are TRBV28 and TRBJ2-1; D may be TRBD2 (6 bases). The CDR3 is 16 amino acids. CDR1 and CDR2 (germline): MDHEN, SYDVKM. V was pared by 2 bases and J by 7 bases, with 18 bases between. The CDR3 region is CASSLVAGLGVNEQFF. The CDR3 DNA reads as TGTGCCAGCAGTTTAGTGGCGGGGCTAGGTGTGAATGAGCAGTTCTTC.

V and J are TRBV9 and TRBJ2-7; D may match TRBD1 or TRBD2 (5 bases each). CDR1 and CDR2 from the germline V gene are SGDLS and YYNGEE. There are 13 residues in the CDR3. Trimming took 0 bases from V and 2 from J, leaving 6 bases between them. CDR3 nucleotides: TGTGCCAGCAGCGTAGCGGGACCCTACGAGCAGTACTTC. It is translated as CASSVAGPYEQYF. The entire variable domain, with the rest obtained from reference TRBV9 and TRBJ2-7, is as follows: DSGVTQTPKHLITATGQRVTLRCSPRSGDLSVYWYQQSLDQGLQFLIQYYNGEERAKGNILERFSAQQFPDLHSELNLSSLELGDSALYFCASSVAGPYEQYFGPGTRLTVT.

This rearrangement joins TRBV7-9 to TRBJ2-7; TRBD1 aligns across 7 bases. V trimming: 5 bases; J trimming: 2 bases; junction bases outside the gene matches: 6. The CDR3 runs 14 residues. Germline V gives CDR1 SEHNR, CDR2 FQNEAQ (reference sequence). The CDR3 is CASSDRQGPYEQYF. The CDR3 DNA is TGTGCCAGCAGCGACCGACAGGGACCCTACGAGCAGTACTTC. The variable domain in full, completed from reference TRBV7-9 and TRBJ2-7, reads DTGVSQNPRHKITKRGQNVTFRCDPISEHNRLYWYRQTLGQGPEFLTYFQNEAQLEKSRLLSDRFSAERPKGSFSTLEIQRTEQGDSAMYLCASSDRQGPYEQYFGPGTRLTVT.

This chain uses TRBV4-1 with TRBJ2-5, with 7 positions matching TRBD1. V lost 1 base to trimming and J lost 5 bases; unmatched junction nucleotides: 7. Germline V gene data show CDR1 as MGHRA and CDR2 as YSYEKL. The CDR3 sequence is 15 residues long. Here the CDR3 reads CASSQADRVAETQYF. In nucleotides, the CDR3 is TGCGCCAGCAGCCAAGCCGACAGGGTCGCGGAGACCCAGTACTTC.

This clonotype has a handful of counts. The chain uses TRBV7-2 and TRBJ1-2, with no clear D. The length of the CDR3 is 16 residues. Per germline, CDR1 SGHTA and CDR2 FQGNSA. The ends were cut back, 5 bases at V and 4 bases at J, with 20 bases in the middle. CDR3 region: CASSAPNSLAAYGYTF. CDR3 sequence (DNA): TGTGCCAGCAGCGCCCCGAATTCTTTGGCGGCCTATGGCTACACCTTC.

V usage is TRBV6-6 and J usage is TRBJ1-6, with D maybe TRBD1 (6 bases). Trimming left V 6 bases short and J 2 bases short, with 11 bases between. Germline V gene lookup returns CDR1 MNHNY and CDR2 SVGAGI (reference sequence). The CDR3 contains 15 residues. The CDR3 DNA is TGTGCCAGCAGCCCCCGGACAGCCTATAATTCACCCCTCCACTTT. This codes for CASSPRTAYNSPLHF.

There are a few counts of this clonotype. CDR3 loop: CASSYSQGPANEQFF. Written as DNA, the CDR3 is TGTGCCAGCAGTTACTCGCAGGGCCCCGCGAATGAGCAGTTCTTC. This chain links TRBV6-5 with TRBJ2-1; D possibly corresponds to TRBD1 (5 bases). V shed 0 bases and J shed 7 bases, with 13 bases lying between them. Germline CDR1 MNHEY, CDR2 SVGAGI. The CDR3 contains 15 residues.